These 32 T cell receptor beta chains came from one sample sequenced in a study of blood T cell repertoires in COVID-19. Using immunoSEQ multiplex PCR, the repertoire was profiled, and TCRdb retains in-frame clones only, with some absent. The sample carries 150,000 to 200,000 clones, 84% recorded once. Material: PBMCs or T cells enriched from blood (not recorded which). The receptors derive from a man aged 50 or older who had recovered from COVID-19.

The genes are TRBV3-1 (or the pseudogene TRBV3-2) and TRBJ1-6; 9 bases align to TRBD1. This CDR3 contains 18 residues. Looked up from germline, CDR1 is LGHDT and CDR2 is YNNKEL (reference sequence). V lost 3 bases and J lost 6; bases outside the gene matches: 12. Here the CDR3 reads CASSQSTGGAGLNSPLHF. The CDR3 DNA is TGTGCCAGCAGCCAGAGCACAGGGGGCGCTGGTCTTAATTCACCCCTCCACTTT.

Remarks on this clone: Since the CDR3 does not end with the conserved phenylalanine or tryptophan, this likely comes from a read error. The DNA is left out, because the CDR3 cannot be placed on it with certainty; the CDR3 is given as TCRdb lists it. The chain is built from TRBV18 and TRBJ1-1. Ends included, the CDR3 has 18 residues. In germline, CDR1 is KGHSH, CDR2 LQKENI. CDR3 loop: CASSRSGRGAGNTEAFSL.

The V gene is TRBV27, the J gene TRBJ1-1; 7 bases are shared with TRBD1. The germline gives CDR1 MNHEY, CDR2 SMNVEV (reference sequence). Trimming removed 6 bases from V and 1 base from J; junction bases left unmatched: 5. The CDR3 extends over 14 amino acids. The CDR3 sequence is CASRDRAGNTEAFF. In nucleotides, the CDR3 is TGTGCCAGCAGAGACAGGGCGGGGAACACTGAAGCTTTCTTT.

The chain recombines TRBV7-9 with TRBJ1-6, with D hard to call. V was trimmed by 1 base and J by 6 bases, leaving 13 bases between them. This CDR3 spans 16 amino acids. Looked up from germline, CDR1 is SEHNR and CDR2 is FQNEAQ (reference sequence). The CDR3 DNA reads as TGTGCCAGCAGCTTAGAATCAACAGATGTTAATTCACCCCTCCACTTT. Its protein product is CASSLESTDVNSPLHF.

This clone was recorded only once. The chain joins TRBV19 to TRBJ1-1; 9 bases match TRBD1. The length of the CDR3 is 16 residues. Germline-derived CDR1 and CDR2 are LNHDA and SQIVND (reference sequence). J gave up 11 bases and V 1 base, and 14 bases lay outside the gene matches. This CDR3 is CASSIADRGPYPSAFF. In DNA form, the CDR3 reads TGTGCCAGTAGTATAGCGGACAGGGGACCCTATCCGAGCGCTTTCTTT.

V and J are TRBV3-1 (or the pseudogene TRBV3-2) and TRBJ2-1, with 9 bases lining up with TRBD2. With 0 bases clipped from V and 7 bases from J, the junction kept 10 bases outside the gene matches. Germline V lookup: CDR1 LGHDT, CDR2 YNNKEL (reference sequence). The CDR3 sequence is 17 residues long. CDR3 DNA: TGTGCCAGCAGCCAAGATGTGGCTAGCGGGGTTTTAAATGAGCAGTTCTTC. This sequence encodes CASSQDVASGVLNEQFF.

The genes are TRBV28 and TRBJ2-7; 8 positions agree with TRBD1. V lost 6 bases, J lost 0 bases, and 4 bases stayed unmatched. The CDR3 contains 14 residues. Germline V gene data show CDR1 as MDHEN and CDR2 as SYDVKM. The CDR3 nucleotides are TGTGCCAGCAGATTGACAGGGGACTCCTACGAGCAGTACTTC. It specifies CASRLTGDSYEQYF.

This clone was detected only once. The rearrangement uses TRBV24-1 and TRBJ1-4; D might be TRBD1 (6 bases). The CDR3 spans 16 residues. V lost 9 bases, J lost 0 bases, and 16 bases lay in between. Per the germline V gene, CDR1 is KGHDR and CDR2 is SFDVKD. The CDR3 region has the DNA TGTGCCACCGAGAGAGGACAGTTTTCAACTAATGAAAAACTGTTTTTT. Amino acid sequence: CATERGQFSTNEKLFF.

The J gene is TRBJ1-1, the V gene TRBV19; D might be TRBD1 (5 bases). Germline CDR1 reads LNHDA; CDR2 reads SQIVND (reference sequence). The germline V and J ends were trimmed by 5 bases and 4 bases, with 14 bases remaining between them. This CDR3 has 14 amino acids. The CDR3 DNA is TGTGCCAGTAGTTTCGCCAGGGTGACCACTGAAGCTTTCTTT. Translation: CASSFARVTTEAFF.

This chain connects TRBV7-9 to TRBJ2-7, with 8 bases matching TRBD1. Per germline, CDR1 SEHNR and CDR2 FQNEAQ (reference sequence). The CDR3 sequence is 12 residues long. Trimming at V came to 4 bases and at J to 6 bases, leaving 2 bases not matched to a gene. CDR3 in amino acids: CASSSTGGEQYF. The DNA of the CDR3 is TGTGCCAGCAGCTCAACAGGGGGCGAGCAGTACTTC.

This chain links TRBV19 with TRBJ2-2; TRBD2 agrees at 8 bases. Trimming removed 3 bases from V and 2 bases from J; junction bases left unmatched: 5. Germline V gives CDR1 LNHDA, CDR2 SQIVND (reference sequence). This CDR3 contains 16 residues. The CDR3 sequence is CASSMRRGVNTGELFF. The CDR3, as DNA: TGTGCCAGTAGTATGAGGCGGGGGGTAAACACCGGGGAGCTGTTTTTT.

The CDR3 DNA follows: TGTGCCAGCAGTGAAGAGCAGGGCCCCATGCCCCAGCATTTT. Its translation is CASSEEQGPMPQHF. The V gene is TRBV6-1, the J gene TRBJ1-5; perhaps TRBD1 as D (5 bases). V gave up 1 base and J gave up 9 bases, with 13 bases separating them. Germline V CDR1 and CDR2: MNHNS, SASEGT. The CDR3 loop spans 14 amino acids.

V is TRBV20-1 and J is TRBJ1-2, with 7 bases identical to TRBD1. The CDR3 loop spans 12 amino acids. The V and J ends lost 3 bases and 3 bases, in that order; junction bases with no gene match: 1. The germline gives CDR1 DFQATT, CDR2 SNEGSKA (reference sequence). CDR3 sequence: CSASTGDYGYTF. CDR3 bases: TGCAGTGCTAGTACAGGGGACTATGGCTACACCTTC.

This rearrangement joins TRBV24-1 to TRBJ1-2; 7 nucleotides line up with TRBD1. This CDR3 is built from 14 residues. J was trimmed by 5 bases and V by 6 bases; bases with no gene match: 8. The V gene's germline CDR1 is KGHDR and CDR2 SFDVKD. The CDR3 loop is CATSTMGQTYGYTF. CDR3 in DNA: TGTGCCACCAGTACGATGGGACAGACTTATGGCTACACCTTC.

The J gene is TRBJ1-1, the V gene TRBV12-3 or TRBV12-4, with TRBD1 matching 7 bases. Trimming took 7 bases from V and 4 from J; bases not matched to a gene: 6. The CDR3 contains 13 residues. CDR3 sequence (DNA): TGTGCCAGCACCATACAGGGGTCCACTGAAGCTTTCTTT. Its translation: CASTIQGSTEAFF.

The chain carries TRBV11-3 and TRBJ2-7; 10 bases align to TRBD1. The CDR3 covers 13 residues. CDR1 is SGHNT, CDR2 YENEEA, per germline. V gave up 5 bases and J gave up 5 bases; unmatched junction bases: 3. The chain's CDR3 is CASSRDRGHEQYF. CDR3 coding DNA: TGTGCCAGCAGCAGGGACAGGGGCCACGAGCAGTACTTC.

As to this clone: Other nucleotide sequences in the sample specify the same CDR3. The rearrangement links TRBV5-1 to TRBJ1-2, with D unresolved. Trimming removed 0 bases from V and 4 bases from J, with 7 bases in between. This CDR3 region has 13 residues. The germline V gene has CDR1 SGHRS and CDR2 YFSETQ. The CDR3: CASSLGELYGYTF. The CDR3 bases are TGCGCCAGCAGCTTGGGTGAACTCTATGGCTACACCTTC.

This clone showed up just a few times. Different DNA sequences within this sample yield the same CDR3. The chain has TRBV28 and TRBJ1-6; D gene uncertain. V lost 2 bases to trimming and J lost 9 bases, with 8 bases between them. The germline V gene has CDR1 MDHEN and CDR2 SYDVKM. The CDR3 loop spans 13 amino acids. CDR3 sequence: CASSLSGGSPLHF. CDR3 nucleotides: TGTGCCAGCAGTTTAAGTGGAGGTTCACCCCTCCACTTT.

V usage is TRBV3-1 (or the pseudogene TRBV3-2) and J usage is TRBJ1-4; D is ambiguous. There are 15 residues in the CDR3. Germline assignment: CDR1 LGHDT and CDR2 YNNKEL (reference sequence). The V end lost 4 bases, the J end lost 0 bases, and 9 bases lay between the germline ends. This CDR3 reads CASSLSGSTNEKLFF. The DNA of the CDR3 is TGTGCCAGCAGCCTAAGCGGTTCAACTAATGAAAAACTGTTTTTT.

The CDR3 loop is CASSSGYNSPLHF. The CDR3 region has the DNA TGTGCCAGCAGTTCAGGCTATAATTCACCCCTCCACTTT. The V and J genes are TRBV27 and TRBJ1-6; D call uncertain. CDR3 length: 13 amino acids. Trimming pared 4 bases from V and 3 bases from J, leaving 4 bases between. Germline CDR1 and CDR2: MNHEY and SMNVEV (reference sequence).

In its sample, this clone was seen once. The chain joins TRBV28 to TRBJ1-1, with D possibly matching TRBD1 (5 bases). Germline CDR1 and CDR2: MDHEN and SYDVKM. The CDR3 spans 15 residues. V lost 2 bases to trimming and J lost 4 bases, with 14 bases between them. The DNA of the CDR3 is TGTGCCAGCAGTTTAAAAGATTGGGGGGGCACTGAAGCTTTCTTT. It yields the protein CASSLKDWGGTEAFF.

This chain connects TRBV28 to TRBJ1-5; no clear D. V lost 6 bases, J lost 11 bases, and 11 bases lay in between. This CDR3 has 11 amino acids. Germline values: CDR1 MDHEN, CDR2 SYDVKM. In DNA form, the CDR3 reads TGTGCCAGCAGGACTCCCCGGGCCCAGCATTTT. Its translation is CASRTPRAQHF.

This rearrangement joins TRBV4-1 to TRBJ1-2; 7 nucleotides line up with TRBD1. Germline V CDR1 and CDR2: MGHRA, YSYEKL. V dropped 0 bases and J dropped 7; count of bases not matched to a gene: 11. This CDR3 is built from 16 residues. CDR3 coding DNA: TGCGCCAGCAGCCAAGAGACAGGGATTGCAGCCATTGGCTACACCTTC. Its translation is CASSQETGIAAIGYTF.

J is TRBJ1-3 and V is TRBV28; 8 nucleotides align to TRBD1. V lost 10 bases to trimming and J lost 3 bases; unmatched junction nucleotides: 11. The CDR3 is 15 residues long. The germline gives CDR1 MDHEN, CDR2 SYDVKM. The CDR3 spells CATSLGQGGGNTIYF. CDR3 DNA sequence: TGTGCCACCAGCCTAGGACAGGGAGGTGGAAACACCATATATTTT.

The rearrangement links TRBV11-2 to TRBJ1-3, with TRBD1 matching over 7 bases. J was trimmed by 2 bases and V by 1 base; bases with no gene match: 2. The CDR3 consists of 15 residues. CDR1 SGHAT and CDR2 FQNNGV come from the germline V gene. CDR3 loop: CASSLGQGAGNTIYF. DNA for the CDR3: TGTGCCAGCAGCTTAGGGCAGGGGGCTGGAAACACCATATATTTT.

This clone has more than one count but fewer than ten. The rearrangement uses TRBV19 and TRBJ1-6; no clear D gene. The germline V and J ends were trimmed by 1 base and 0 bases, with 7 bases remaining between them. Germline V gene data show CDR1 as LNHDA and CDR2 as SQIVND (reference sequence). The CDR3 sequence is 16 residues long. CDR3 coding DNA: TGTGCCAGTAGTATAGGAGGGAGCTCCTATAATTCACCCCTCCACTTT. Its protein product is CASSIGGSSYNSPLHF.

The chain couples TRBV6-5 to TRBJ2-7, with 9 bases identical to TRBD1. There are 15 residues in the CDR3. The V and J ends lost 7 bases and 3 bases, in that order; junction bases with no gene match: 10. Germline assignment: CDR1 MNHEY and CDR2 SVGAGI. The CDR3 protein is CASKAGQGRFYEQYF. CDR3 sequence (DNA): TGTGCCAGCAAAGCCGGACAGGGGCGGTTCTACGAGCAGTACTTC.

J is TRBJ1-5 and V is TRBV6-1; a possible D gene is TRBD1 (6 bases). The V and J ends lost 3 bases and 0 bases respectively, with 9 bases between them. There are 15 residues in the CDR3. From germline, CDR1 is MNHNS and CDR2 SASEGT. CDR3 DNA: TGTGCCAGCAGTGATTGGACAGTTAGCAATCAGCCCCAGCATTTT. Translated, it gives CASSDWTVSNQPQHF.

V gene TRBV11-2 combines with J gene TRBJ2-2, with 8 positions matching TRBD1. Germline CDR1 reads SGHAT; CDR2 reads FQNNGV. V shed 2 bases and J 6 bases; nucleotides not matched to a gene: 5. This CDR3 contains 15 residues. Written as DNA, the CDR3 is TGTGCCAGCAGCTTATTGATACAGGGGGCCGGGGAGCTGTTTTTT. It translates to CASSLLIQGAGELFF.

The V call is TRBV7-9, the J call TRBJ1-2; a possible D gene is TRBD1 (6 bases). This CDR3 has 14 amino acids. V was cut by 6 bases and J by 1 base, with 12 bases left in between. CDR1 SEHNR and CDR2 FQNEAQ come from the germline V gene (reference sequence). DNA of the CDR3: TGTGCCAGCAGGAATCAGGGGAATAACTATGGCTACACCTTC. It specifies CASRNQGNNYGYTF.

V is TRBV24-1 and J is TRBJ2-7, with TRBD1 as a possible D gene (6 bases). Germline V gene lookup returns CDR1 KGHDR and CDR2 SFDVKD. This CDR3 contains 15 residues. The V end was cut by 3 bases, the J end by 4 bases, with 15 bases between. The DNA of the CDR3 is TGTGCCACCAGTGATAAAGCAACCGGACAGTACGAGCAGTACTTC. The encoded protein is CATSDKATGQYEQYF.

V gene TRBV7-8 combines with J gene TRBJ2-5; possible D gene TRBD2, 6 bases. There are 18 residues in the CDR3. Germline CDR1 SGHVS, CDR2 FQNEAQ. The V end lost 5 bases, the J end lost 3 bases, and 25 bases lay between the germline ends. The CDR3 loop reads CASSPRKSSWGVEETQYF. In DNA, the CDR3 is TGTGCCAGCAGCCCGCGGAAGAGCTCTTGGGGGGTCGAAGAGACCCAGTACTTC.